What follows describes a single T cell receptor beta chain. The data are from a study of neoadjuvant anti-PD-1 for oral cavity cancer. Produced via immunoSEQ multiplex PCR; TCRdb's table is partial and in-frame only. The sample yields around 12,000 clones, about three fifths seen once. The V gene's germline CDR1 is SGHRS and CDR2 YFSETQ. Trimming removed 6 bases from V and 0 bases from J, with 13 bases in between. The CDR3 has 15 amino acids. The sequences come from PBMCs, collected before nivolumab (anti-PD-1) treatment. This chain uses TRBV5-1 with TRBJ1-3, with D possibly matching TRBD1 (5 bases). This clonotype originated in a person aged 40 to 85 with oral cavity squamous cell carcinoma. In nucleotides, the CDR3 is TGCGCCAGCAAAAATGACAGCCGCTCTGGAAACACCATATATTTT. This gives the protein CASKNDSRSGNTIYF.